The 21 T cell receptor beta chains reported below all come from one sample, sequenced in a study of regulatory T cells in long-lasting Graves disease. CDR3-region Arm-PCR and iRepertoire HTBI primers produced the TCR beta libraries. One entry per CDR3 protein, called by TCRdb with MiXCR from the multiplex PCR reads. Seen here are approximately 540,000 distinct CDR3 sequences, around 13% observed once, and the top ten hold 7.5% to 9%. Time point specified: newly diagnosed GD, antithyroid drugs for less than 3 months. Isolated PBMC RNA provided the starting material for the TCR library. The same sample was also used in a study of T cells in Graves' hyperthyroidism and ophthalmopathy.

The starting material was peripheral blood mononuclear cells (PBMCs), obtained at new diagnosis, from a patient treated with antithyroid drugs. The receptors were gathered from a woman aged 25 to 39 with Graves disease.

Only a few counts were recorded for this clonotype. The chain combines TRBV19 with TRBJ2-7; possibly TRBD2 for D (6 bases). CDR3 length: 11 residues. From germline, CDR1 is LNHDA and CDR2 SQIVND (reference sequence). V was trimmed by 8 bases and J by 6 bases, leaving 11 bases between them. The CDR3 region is CASGGTGEQYF. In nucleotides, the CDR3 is TGTGCCAGTGGAGGGACGGGCGAGCAGTACTTC.

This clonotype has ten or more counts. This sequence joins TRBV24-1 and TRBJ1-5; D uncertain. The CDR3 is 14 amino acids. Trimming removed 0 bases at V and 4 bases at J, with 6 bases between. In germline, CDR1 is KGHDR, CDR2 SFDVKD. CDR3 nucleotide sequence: TGTGCCACCAGTGATTTGGGGGAGAATCAGCCCCAGCATTTT. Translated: CATSDLGENQPQHF.

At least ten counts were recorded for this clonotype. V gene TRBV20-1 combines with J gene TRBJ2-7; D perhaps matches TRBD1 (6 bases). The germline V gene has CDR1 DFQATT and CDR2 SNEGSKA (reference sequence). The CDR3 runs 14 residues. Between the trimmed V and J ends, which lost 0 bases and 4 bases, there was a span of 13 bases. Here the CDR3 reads CSARDNRERYEQYF. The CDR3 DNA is TGCAGTGCTAGAGATAACAGGGAGAGGTACGAGCAGTACTTC.

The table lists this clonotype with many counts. Written as DNA, the CDR3 is TGTGCCAGCATTGGGGTAACGTTCGGAGAGACCCAGTACTTC. Protein: CASIGVTFGETQYF. The gene calls are TRBV2 and TRBJ2-5; D is unresolved. The CDR3 spans 14 residues. V dropped 7 bases and J dropped 4 bases, with 16 bases sitting between them. Germline CDR1 reads SNHLY; CDR2 reads FYNNEI. Full variable domain (outside the CDR3, taken from reference TRBV2 and TRBJ2-5): EPEVTQTPSHQVTQMGQEVILRCVPISNHLYFYWYRQILGQKVEFLVSFYNNEISEKSEIFDDQFSVERPDGSNFTLKIRSTKLEDSAMYFCASIGVTFGETQYFGPGTRLLVL.

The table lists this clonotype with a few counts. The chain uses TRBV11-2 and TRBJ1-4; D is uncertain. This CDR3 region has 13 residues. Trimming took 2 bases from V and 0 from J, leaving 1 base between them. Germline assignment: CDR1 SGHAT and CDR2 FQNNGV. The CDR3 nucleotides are TGTGCCAGCAGCTTACCAACTAATGAAAAACTGTTTTTT. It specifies CASSLPTNEKLFF.

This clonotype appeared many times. DNA of the CDR3: TGTGCCAGCAGGTCTAGCGGGATACTTACCGGGGAGCTGTTTTTT. It is translated as CASRSSGILTGELFF. V gene TRBV28 combines with J gene TRBJ2-2; 9 bases fit TRBD2. Germline CDR1 reads MDHEN; CDR2 reads SYDVKM. V lost 6 bases, J lost 5 bases, and 7 bases stayed unmatched. CDR3 length: 15 amino acids.

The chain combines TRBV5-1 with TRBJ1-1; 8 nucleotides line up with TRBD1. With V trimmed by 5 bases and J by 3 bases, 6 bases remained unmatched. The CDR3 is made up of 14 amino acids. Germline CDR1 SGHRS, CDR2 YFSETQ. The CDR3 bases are TGCGCCAGCAGTGGGACAGGAGGAGACACTGAAGCTTTCTTT. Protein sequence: CASSGTGGDTEAFF.

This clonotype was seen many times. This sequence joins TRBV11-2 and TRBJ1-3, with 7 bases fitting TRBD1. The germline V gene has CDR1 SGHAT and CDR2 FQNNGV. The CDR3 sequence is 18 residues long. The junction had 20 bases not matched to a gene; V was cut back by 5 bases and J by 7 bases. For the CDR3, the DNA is TGTGCCAGCAGCCGTATGCCCCGACAGGGTAGCGTCAAGAACACCATATATTTT. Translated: CASSRMPRQGSVKNTIYF.

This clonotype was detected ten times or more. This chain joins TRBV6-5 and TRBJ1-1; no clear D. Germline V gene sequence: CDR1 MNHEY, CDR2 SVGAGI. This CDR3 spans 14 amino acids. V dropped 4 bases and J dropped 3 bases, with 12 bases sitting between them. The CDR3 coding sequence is TGTGCCAGCAGTTTCTCAGATGTGGACACTGAAGCTTTCTTT. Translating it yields CASSFSDVDTEAFF.

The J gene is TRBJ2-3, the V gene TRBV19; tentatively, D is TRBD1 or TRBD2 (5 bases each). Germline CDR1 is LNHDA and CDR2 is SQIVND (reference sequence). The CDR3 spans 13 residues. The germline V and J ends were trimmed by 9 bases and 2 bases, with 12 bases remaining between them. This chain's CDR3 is CASRDHNTDTQYF. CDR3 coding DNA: TGTGCCAGCAGGGACCATAACACAGATACGCAGTATTTT.

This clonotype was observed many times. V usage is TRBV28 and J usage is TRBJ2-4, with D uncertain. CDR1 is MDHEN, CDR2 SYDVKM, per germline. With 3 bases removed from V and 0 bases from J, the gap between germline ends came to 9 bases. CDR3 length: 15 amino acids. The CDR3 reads CASSLSLLAKNIQYF. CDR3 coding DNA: TGTGCCAGCAGTTTGTCTCTCCTAGCCAAAAACATTCAGTACTTC.

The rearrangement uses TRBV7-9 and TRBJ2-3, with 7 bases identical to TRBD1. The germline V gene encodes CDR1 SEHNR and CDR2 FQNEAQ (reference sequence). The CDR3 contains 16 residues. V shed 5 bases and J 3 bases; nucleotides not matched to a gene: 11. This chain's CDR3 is CASSLQRDSPTDTQYF. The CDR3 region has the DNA TGTGCCAGCAGCCTCCAAAGGGACAGTCCGACAGATACGCAGTATTTT.

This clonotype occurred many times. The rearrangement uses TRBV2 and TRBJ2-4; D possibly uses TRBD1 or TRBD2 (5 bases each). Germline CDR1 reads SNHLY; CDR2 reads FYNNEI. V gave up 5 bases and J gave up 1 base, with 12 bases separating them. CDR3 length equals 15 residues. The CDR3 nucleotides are TGTGCCAGCAGTTACAGGAGAGGGGCCAAAAACATTCAGTACTTC. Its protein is CASSYRRGAKNIQYF.

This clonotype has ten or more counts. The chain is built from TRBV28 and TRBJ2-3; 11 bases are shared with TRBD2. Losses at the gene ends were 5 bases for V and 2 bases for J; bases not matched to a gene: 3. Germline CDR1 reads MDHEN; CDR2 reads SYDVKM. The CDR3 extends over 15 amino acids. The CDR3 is CASSPGLADTDTQYF. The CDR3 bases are TGTGCCAGCAGTCCGGGACTAGCGGACACAGATACGCAGTATTTT.

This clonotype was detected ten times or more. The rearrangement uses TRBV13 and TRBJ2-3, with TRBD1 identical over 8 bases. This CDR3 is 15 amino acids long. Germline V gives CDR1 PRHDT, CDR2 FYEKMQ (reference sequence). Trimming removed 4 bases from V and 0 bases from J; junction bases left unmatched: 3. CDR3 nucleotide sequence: TGTGCCAGCAGCTCGGGGGACAGGAGCACAGATACGCAGTATTTT. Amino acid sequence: CASSSGDRSTDTQYF.

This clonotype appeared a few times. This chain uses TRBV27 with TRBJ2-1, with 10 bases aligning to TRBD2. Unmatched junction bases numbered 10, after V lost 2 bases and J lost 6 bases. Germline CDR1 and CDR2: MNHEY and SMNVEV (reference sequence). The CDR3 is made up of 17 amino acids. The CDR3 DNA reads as TGTGCCAGCAGTTTAAGTTTCACCGGGACTAGCGTCAATGAGCAGTTCTTC. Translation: CASSLSFTGTSVNEQFF.

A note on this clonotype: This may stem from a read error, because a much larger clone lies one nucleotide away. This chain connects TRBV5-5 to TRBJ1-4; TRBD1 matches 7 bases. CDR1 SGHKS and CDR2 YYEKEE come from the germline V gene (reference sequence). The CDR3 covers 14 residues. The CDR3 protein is CASSLEGRGEKLSF. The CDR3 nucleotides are TGTGCCAGCAGCTTAGAGGGCAGGGGGGAAAAACTGTCTTTT.

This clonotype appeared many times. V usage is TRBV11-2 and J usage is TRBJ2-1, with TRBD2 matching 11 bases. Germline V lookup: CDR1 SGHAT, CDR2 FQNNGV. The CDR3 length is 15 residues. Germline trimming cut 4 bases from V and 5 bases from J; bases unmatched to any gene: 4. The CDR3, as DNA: TGTGCCAGCAGCTACACTAGCGGGAGCAACAATGAGCAGTTCTTC. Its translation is CASSYTSGSNNEQFF.

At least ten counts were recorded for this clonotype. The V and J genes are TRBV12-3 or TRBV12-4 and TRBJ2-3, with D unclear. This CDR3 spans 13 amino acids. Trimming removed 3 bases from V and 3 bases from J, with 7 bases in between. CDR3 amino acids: CASSLHATDTQYF. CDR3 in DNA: TGTGCCAGCAGTTTGCACGCTACAGATACGCAGTATTTT.

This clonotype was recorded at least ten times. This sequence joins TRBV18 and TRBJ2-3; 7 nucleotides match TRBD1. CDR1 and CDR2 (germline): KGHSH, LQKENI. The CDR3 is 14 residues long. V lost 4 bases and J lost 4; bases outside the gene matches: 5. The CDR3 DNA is TGTGCCAGCTCACGGGACAGCGTTTCAGATACGCAGTATTTT. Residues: CASSRDSVSDTQYF.

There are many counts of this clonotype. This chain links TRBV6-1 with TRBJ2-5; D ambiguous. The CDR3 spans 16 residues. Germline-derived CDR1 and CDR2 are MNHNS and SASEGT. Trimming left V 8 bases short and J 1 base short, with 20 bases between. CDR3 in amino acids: CASARRQSGFQETQYF. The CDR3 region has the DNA TGTGCCAGCGCTCGACGCCAGTCCGGGTTCCAAGAGACCCAGTACTTC.